Sequencing of this TCR beta chain was carried out in a study of blood T cell repertoires in COVID-19. Study-level information: The cDNA or gDNA used as material had been derived from T cells, B-cell-depleted T cells, or PBMCs.

Trimming pared 0 bases from V and 8 bases from J, leaving 10 bases between. The germline V gene encodes CDR1 LNHNV and CDR2 YYDKDF (reference sequence). The CDR3 spans 13 residues. Here immunoSEQ multiplex PCR was the method, and the copy in TCRdb shows in-frame clones only, minus some. The sample yields about 100,000 clones, 80% to 95% seen once. The rearrangement joins TRBV15 to TRBJ1-2; D call uncertain. Sequenced input: peripheral blood. This TCR derives from a man aged 45-60 years with active COVID-19. The DNA for the CDR3 is TGTGCCACCAGCAGAGATCGAACAGAAGGCTACACCTTC. Its translation is CATSRDRTEGYTF.